These 3 T cell receptor beta chains were all obtained from the same sample, sequenced in a study of CD8 T cells in ankylosing spondylitis. One entry per CDR3 protein, called by TCRdb with MiXCR from the 5' RACE reads. The sample has about 140,000 distinct CDR3 sequences, 8% to 9% seen once. The sequencing sample was made of synovial fluid, either unsorted or a sorted T cell fraction (not recorded which). The receptors originated from a male donor with ankylosing spondylitis.

This clonotype was recorded many times. The DNA for the CDR3 is TGCGCCAGCAGCTTGGAACAGGATGGGGATGAAAAACTGTTTTTT. It translates to CASSLEQDGDEKLFF. This chain connects TRBV5-1 to TRBJ1-4; D might be TRBD1 (5 bases). Trimming shortened V by 0 bases and J by 6 bases, and 12 bases separated the two germline ends. CDR3 size: 15 residues. Per germline, CDR1 SGHRS and CDR2 YFSETQ.

This clonotype was observed many times. The chain combines TRBV7-9 with TRBJ2-3; 7 bases line up with TRBD1. The length of the CDR3 is 13 residues. The ends lost 8 bases at V and 4 bases at J; junction bases unmatched: 6. Looked up from germline, CDR1 is SEHNR and CDR2 is FQNEAQ (reference sequence). The CDR3 region has the DNA TGTGCCAGCGAGCTAAGGGGGCCAGATACGCAGTATTTT. Its protein is CASELRGPDTQYF.

This clonotype was seen ten or more times. One base away lies a much larger clone, so this may be a sequencing read error. The rearrangement uses TRBV12-3 or TRBV12-4 and TRBJ1-1, with D uncertain. The V end lost 3 bases, the J end lost 0 bases, and 5 bases lay between the germline ends. This CDR3 has 13 amino acids. The CDR3 DNA is TGTGCCAGCAGTTTTTGGCTGAACACTGAAGCTTTCTTT. This codes for CASSFWLNTEAFF.